This T cell receptor beta chain was captured in a study of blood T cell repertoires in COVID-19 (dated by TCRdb to about 2020). About the full investigation: Samples from collaborators originated in the United States, Italy and Spain and spanned both the acute and convalescent phases of COVID-19. The material from the prospective study consisted of cDNA or gDNA derived from T cells, B-cell-depleted T cells, or PBMCs. The dataset comprised deeply sampled blood TCRbeta repertoires from subjects exposed to, actively infected with, or recovered from COVID-19. The repertoires were released in a freely available public database meant as a resource for research on the immune response to SARS-CoV-2. Samples came from the ongoing ImmuneRACE study (first 160 participants) plus 1,254 subjects from 6 global collaborators. Nearly every sample came with metadata listing a de-identified subject ID, COVID-19 status, age in years and sex. Where available, HLA class I and class II types were taken from metadata supplied by the sample provider and were not determined by assay-based typing.

With regard to this clone: The target of this receptor is not known. It has no much larger one-base neighbor in the sample; base qualities were not kept.

In the prospective study, participants were roughly 18 to 95 years old, resided in fewer than 25 geographic areas of the United States, and were enrolled through a virtual design. In the prospective study, participants were assigned to cohorts based on the clinical history participants reported in a screening survey and a study questionnaire. In the prospective study, mobile phlebotomists collected whole blood, serum and a nasopharyngeal or oropharyngeal swab from each participant. Participants in the prospective study had the option to provide additional blood draws and questionnaires over a 2-month period. Before DNA extraction, blood samples from the prospective study were shipped at room temperature or frozen. There are 11 amino acids in the CDR3, from cysteine to phenylalanine inclusive. CDR3 DNA is the only sequence kept; it has 33 bases, read in frame from the first base. The germline V gene provides CDR1 MNHNS and CDR2 SASEGT. V sheds 8 bases and J sheds 2 bases, leaving 7 bases between their ends.

Results the study describes overall, beyond this receptor: The amount of clinical and demographic metadata varied by source and participant and was provided uncurated.

The immunoSEQ Assay, a bias-controlled multiplex PCR, was used to amplify TCRbeta CDR3 regions from genomic DNA. On the authors' methods: The number of nucleated cells in each sample was estimated by amplification of reference gene primers within the assay. To quantify the absolute abundance of each unique TCRbeta CDR3 rearrangement, sequence reads were collapsed and filtered. For each sample, productive Simpson clonality was calculated as the square root of Simpson's diversity index across productive rearrangements. What TCRdb holds here is the immuneACCESS table cut down to in-frame rearrangements. Part of the clones is not present; checked against another copy, under half of the missing clones reflect an unresolved V gene, and the others are unexplained. The V and J calls and clone size were taken over from that table, and D and trimming were inferred from the DNA. The sample contains some 460,000 clones, 70% to 90% of them found a single time. Just under 2% of the sample is in the top ten clones.

The receptor was isolated from a woman aged 18-29 years with acute COVID-19. The chain is encoded by TRBV6-1 joined to TRBJ2-7; the D gene remains uncertain. The sample was PBMCs or T cells enriched from blood (not recorded which). The CDR3 region: CASGEAYEQYF. The DNA sequence is as follows: TGTGCCAGCGGAGAGGCCTACGAGCAGTACTTC.